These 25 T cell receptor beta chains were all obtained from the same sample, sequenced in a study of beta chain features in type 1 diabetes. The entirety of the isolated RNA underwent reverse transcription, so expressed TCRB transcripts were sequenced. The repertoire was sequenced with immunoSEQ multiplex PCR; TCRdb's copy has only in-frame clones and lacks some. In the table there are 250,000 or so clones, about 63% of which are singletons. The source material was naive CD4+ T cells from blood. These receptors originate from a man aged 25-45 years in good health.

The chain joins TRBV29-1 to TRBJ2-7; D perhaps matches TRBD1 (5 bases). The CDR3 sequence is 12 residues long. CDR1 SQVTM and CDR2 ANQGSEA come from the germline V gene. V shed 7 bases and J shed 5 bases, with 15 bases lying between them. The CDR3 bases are TGCAGCGCCCAGGGAAGGGGAAACGAGCAGTACTTC. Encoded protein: CSAQGRGNEQYF.

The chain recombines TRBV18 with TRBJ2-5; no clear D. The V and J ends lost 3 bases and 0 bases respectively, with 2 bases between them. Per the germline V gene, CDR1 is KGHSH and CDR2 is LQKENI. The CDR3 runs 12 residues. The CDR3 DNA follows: TGTGCCAGCTCACCGGACCAAGAGACCCAGTACTTC. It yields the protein CASSPDQETQYF.

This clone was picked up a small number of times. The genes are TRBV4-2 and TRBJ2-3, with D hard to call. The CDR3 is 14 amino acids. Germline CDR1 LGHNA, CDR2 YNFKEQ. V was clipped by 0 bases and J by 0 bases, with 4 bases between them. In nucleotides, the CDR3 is TGTGCCAGCAGCCAAGAAGGGAGCACAGATACGCAGTATTTT. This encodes CASSQEGSTDTQYF.

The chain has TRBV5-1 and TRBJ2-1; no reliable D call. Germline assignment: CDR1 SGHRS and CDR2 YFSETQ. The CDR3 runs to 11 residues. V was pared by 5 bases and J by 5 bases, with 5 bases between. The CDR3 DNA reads TGCGCCAGCAGTAACGACAATGAGCAGTTCTTC. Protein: CASSNDNEQFF.

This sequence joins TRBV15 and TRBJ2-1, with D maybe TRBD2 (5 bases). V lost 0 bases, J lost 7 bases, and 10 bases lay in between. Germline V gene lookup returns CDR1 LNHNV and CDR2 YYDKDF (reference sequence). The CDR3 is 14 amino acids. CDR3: CATSRERGRNEQFF. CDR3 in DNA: TGTGCCACCAGCAGAGAACGGGGTAGGAATGAGCAGTTCTTC.

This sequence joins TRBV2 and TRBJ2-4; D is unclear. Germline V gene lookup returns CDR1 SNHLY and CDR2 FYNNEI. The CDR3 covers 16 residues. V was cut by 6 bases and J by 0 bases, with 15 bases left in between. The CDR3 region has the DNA TGTGCCAGCAGATTGCACCCCACAGTAGCCAAAAACATTCAGTACTTC. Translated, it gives CASRLHPTVAKNIQYF.

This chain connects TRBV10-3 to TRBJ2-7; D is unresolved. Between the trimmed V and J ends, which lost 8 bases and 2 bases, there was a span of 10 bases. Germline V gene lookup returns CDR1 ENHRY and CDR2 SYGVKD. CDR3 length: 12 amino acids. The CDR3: CAISPTPYEQYF. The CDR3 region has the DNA TGTGCCATCTCACCAACACCCTACGAGCAGTACTTC.

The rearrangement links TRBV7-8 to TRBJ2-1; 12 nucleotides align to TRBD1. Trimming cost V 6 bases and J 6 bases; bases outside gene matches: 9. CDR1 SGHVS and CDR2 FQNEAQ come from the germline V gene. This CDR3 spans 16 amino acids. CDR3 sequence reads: CASSISGQGASNEQFF. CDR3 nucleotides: TGTGCCAGCAGTATATCGGGACAGGGGGCGAGCAATGAGCAGTTCTTC.

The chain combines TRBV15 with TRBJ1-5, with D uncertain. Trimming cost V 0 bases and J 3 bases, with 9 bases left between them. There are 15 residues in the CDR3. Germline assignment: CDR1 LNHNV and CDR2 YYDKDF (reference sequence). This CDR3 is CATSRERDSNQPQHF. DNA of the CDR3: TGTGCCACCAGCAGAGAACGGGATTCCAATCAGCCCCAGCATTTT.

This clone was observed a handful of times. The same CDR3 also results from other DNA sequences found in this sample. CDR3 DNA sequence: TGTGCCTGGAGTGTCGGCTTAGGTGAGCAGTTCTTC. Protein sequence: CAWSVGLGEQFF. The chain combines TRBV30 with TRBJ2-1; D uncertain. This CDR3 spans 12 amino acids. Trimming cost V 0 bases and J 9 bases, with 9 bases left between them. Germline V gene data show CDR1 as GTSNPN and CDR2 as SVGIG (reference sequence).

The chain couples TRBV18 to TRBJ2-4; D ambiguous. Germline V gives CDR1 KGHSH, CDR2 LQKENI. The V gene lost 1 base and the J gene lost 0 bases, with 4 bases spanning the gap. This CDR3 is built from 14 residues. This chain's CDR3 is CASSPQGAKNIQYF. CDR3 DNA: TGTGCCAGCTCACCACAGGGAGCCAAAAACATTCAGTACTTC.

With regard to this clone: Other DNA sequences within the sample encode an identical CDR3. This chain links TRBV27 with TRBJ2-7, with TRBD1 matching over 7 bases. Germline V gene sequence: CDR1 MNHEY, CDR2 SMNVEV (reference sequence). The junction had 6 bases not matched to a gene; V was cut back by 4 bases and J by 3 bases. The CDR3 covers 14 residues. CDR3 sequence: CASSSPGQSYEQYF. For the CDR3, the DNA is TGTGCCAGCAGTTCCCCGGGACAGAGCTACGAGCAGTACTTC.

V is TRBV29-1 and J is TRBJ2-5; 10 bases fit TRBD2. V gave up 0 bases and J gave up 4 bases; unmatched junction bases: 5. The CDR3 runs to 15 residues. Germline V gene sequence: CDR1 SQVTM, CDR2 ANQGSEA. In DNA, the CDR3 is TGCAGCGTTGAAGACAGCGGGGGGGCCAGAGAGACCCAGTACTTC. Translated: CSVEDSGGARETQYF.

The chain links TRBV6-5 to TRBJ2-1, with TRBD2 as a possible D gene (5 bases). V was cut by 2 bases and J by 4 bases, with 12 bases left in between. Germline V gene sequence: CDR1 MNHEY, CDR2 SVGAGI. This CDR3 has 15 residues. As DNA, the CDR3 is TGTGCCAGCAGTTACATCGCGGGTCAGTACAATGAGCAGTTCTTC. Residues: CASSYIAGQYNEQFF.

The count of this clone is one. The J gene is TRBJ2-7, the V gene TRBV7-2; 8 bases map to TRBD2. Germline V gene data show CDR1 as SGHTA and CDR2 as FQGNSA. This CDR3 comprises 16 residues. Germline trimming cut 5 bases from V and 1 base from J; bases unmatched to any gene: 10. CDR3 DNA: TGTGCCAGCAGCCCGGTAGGGGCGGGAGGATCCTACGAGCAGTACTTC. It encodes CASSPVGAGGSYEQYF.

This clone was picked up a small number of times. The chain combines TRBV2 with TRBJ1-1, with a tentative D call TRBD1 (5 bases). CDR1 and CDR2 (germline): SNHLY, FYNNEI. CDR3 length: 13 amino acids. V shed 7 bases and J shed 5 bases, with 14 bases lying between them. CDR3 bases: TGTGCCAGCACCAATGAGGGGTGGACTGAAGCTTTCTTT. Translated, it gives CASTNEGWTEAFF.

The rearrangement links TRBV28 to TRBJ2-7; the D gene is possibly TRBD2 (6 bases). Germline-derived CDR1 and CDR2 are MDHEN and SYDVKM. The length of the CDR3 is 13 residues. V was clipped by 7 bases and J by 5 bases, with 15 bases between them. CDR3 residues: CASMGGMSDEQYF. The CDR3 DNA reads TGTGCCAGCATGGGCGGGATGTCGGACGAGCAGTACTTC.

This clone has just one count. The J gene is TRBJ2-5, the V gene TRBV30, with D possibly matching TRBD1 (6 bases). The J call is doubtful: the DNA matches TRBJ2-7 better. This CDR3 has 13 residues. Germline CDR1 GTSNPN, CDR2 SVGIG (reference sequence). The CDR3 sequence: CAWSGGQIHEQYF. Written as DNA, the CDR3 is TGTGCCTGGAGTGGGGGACAAATCCACGAGCAGTACTTC.

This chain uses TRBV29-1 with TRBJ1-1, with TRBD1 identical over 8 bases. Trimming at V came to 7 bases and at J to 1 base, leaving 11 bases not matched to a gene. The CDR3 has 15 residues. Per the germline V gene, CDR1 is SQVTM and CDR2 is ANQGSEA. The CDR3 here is CSAYRGFSGNTEAFF. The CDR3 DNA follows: TGCAGCGCCTACAGGGGGTTCAGTGGGAACACTGAAGCTTTCTTT. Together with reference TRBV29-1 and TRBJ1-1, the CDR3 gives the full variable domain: SAVISQKPSRDICQRGTSLTIQCQVDSQVTMMFWYRQQPGQSLTLIATANQGSEATYESGFVIDKFPISRPNLTFSTLTVSNMSPEDSSIYLCSAYRGFSGNTEAFFGQGTRLTVV.

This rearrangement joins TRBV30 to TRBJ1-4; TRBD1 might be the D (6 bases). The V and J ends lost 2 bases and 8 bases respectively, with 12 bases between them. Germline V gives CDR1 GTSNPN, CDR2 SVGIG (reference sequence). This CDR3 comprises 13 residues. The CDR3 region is CAWSYPGQEKLFF. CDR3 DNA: TGTGCCTGGAGTTACCCCGGACAGGAAAAACTGTTTTTT.

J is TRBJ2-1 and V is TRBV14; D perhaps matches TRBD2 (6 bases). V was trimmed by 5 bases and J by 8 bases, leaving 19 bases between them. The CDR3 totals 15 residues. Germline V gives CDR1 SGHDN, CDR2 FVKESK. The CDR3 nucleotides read TGTGCCAGCAGCGCCTTTGGCGGGATCATCTATGAGCAGTTCTTC. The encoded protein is CASSAFGGIIYEQFF.

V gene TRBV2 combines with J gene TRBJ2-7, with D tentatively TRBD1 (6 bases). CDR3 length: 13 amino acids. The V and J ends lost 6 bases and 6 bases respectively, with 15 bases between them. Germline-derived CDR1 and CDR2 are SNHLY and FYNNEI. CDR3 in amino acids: CASSQGHTGEQYF. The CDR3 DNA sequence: TGTGCCAGCAGCCAGGGGCATACGGGCGAGCAGTACTTC.

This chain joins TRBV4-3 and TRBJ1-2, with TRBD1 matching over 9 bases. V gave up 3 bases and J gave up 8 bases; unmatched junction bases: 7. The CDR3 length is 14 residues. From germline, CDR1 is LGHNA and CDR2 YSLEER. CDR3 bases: TGCGCCAGCAGCCAGACGGGACAGGGTCGCGGCTACACCTTC. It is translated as CASSQTGQGRGYTF.

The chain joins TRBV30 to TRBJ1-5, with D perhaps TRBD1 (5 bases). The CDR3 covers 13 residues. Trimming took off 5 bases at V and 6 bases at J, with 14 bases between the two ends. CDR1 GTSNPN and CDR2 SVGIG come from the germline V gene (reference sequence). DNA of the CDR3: TGTGCCTGGTCACCCGCCGGGGGTCAGCCCCAGCATTTT. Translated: CAWSPAGGQPQHF.

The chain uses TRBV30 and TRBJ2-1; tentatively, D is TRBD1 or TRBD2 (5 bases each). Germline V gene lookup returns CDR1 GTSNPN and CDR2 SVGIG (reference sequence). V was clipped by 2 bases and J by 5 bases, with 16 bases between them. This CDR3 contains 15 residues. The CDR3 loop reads CAWSYPGTLDNEQFF. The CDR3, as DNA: TGTGCCTGGAGTTACCCCGGGACGCTGGACAATGAGCAGTTCTTC.